One and the same sample provided the 5 T cell receptor beta chains below, sequenced in a study of T cell repertoires in cytomegalovirus infection. One entry per CDR3 protein results from TCRdb running MiXCR on the reads. Of roughly 230,000 distinct CDR3 sequences listed, approximately 7% are singletons. Sequencing was carried out using PBMCs. These receptors originate from a human donor in good health (CMV status not recorded). Some clones in this sample may be carry-over from other donors' samples.

The chain uses TRBV28 and TRBJ2-5; the D is unclear. This CDR3 is built from 15 residues. V was pared by 2 bases and J by 3 bases, with 13 bases between. Germline V gives CDR1 MDHEN, CDR2 SYDVKM. DNA of the CDR3: TGTGCCAGCAGTTTAATTCGGACGGCTAAAGAGACCCAGTACTTC. This translates into CASSLIRTAKETQYF.

At least ten counts were recorded for this clonotype. This rearrangement joins TRBV7-2 to TRBJ1-1; tentatively, D is TRBD1 (5 bases). Germline V CDR1 and CDR2: SGHTA, FQGNSA. CDR3 size: 14 residues. The ends were cut back, 5 bases at V and 7 bases at J, with 17 bases in the middle. The CDR3 sequence: CASSRGPRASEAFF. The CDR3 DNA follows: TGTGCCAGCAGCCGGGGCCCAAGGGCTAGTGAAGCTTTCTTT.

This clonotype was detected many times. This chain joins TRBV7-2 and TRBJ2-1; 8 bases fit TRBD2. The germline V gene has CDR1 SGHTA and CDR2 FQGNSA. The CDR3 has 16 residues. Trimming at V came to 5 bases and at J to 6 bases, leaving 12 bases not matched to a gene. The CDR3 loop is CASSRRAGAPSNEQFF. CDR3 DNA sequence: TGTGCCAGCAGCCGACGAGCGGGGGCCCCGAGCAATGAGCAGTTCTTC.

This rearrangement joins TRBV29-1 to TRBJ2-3; tentative D call: TRBD2 (7 bases). Germline V gives CDR1 SQVTM, CDR2 ANQGSEA. The CDR3 covers 14 residues. With 7 bases removed from V and 5 bases from J, the gap between germline ends came to 19 bases. The CDR3 region is CSARGGVQGDTQYF. The CDR3 bases are TGCAGCGCCCGCGGGGGTGTACAGGGAGATACGCAGTATTTT.

This clonotype was found many times. This chain joins TRBV6-2 or TRBV6-3 and TRBJ2-1, with 8 bases fitting TRBD2. Trimming cost V 2 bases and J 9 bases; bases outside gene matches: 15. Germline assignment: CDR1 MNHEY and CDR2 SVGEGT. CDR3 length: 17 amino acids. Here the CDR3 DNA reads TGTGCCAGCAGTTACCCGGGGGGGAGGGGGGGCCGAAGTGAGCAGTTCTTC. Protein: CASSYPGGRGGRSEQFF.